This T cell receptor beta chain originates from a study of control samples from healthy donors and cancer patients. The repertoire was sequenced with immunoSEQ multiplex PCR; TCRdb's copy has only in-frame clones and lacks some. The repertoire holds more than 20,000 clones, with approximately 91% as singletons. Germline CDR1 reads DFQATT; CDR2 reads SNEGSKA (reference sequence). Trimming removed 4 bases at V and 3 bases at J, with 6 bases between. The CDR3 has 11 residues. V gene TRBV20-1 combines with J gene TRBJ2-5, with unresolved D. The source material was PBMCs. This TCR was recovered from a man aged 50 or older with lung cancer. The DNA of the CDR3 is TGCAGTGCTACTTTGAAAGAGACCCAGTACTTC. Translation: CSATLKETQYF.